Below, one T cell receptor beta chain is given with its context. Its antigen is currently unknown. The sample is drawn from a study of T-cell reconstitution after alpha-beta-depleted transplantation in children. Findings and caveats of the study: By one year post-transplant, T-cell counts and diversity largely arose from T cells that were newly produced.

Per germline, CDR1 SGHAT and CDR2 FQDESV (reference sequence). Trimming shortened V by 4 bases and J by 6 bases, and 11 bases separated the two germline ends. The CDR3 is 13 amino acids. TCRbeta library preparation incorporated unique molecular identifiers. TCRdb re-analysed the PCR reads in MiXCR, keeping a single row per CDR3 protein. The profile shows approximately 800,000 distinct CDR3 sequences, around 17% of them singletons. The receptor's source is a male patient aged 10 to 17 who had a stem cell transplant for acute lymphoblastic leukemia, so the T cells may come from the graft donor. The chain has TRBV11-1 and TRBJ2-3, with D unresolved. This material consisted of PBMCs, mostly from graft donor cells, taken 360 days after TCRalphabeta/CD19-depleted stem cell transplant. The CDR3 sequence: CASSSENEDTQYF. The CDR3 nucleotides read TGTGCCAGCAGCTCCGAGAATGAGGATACGCAGTATTTT.